A selection of T cell receptor beta chains follows, all from one sample in a study of T cell responses to AZD1222 COVID-19 vaccine. Measured with immunoSEQ multiplex PCR; TCRdb has only the in-frame clones, and not every one. The sample lists about 120,000 clones; 75% to 95% were seen once. The sequences come from peripheral blood, collected 28 days after the second dose of the MenACWY control vaccine. These receptors were obtained from an adult who received the MenACWY meningococcal vaccine as a control. CDR3s include the opening cysteine and the closing phenylalanine or tryptophan. The D gene is left open where the match is weak. For some rows the clone size is stated as once, few or many, or as a class when expanded; others skip it.

J: TRBJ2-2; V: TRBV7-8; D: .; size: .; DNA: TGTGCCAGCAGCCCAAGTCCCGGGGAGCTGTTTTTT; CDR3: CASSPSPGELFF
J: TRBJ2-3; V: TRBV20-1; D: TRBD2; size: .; DNA: TGCAGTGCTAGTCCCCTGACTAGCGGGAAGAATACGCAGTATTTT; CDR3: CSASPLTSGKNTQYF
J: TRBJ1-2; V: TRBV6-2/TRBV6-3; D: TRBD1; size: .; DNA: TGTGCCAGCAGTCTCCCGGGACAGGGATTTACCTCTGCGTATGGCTACACCTTC; CDR3: CASSLPGQGFTSAYGYTF
J: TRBJ2-2; V: TRBV20-1; D: .; size: .; DNA: TGCAGTGTGAAGGGGGCCGGGGAGCTGTTTTTT; CDR3: CSVKGAGELFF
J: TRBJ1-2; V: TRBV30; D: .; size: .; DNA: TGTGCCTGGAGCCCGTACACGGAGGCGGGCTACACCTTC; CDR3: CAWSPYTEAGYTF
J: TRBJ2-7; V: TRBV5-1; D: .; size: .; DNA: TGCGCCAGCAGCTCTCGAACGGCCGATGCCTACGAGCAGTACTTC; CDR3: CASSSRTADAYEQYF
J: TRBJ2-2; V: TRBV28; D: TRBD2; size: .; DNA: TGTGCCAGCAGCACGACGGGACTAGCGGGAGTCACCGGGGAGCTGTTTTTT; CDR3: CASSTTGLAGVTGELFF
J: TRBJ1-2; V: TRBV12-3/TRBV12-4; D: .; size: .; DNA: TGTGCCAGCAGCCCAGTTGTGGGGTATGGCTACACCTTC; CDR3: CASSPVVGYGYTF
J: TRBJ2-4; V: TRBV7-8; D: .; size: .; DNA: TGTGCCAGCAGCTTAGCGAGGGGAGGCATTCAGTACTTC; CDR3: CASSLARGGIQYF
J: TRBJ2-5; V: TRBV6-5; D: .; size: .; DNA: TGTGCCAGCAGTTACGTTCTAGGCCTCCAAGAGACCCAGTACTTC; CDR3: CASSYVLGLQETQYF
J: TRBJ1-6; V: TRBV6-2/TRBV6-3; D: TRBD1; size: few; DNA: TGTGCCAGCAGTTACTTACAGGGGGCCTATTCACCCCTCCACTTT; CDR3: CASSYLQGAYSPLHF
J: TRBJ2-7; V: TRBV7-9; D: TRBD1; size: .; DNA: TGTGCCAGCAGCCTACAGGGGGCAGGGGAGCAGTACTTC; CDR3: CASSLQGAGEQYF
J: TRBJ1-1; V: TRBV11-2; D: TRBD1; size: .; DNA: TGTGCCAGCAGCTTAGCGTTGTGGACAGGGGGTAACACTGAAGCTTTCTTT; CDR3: CASSLALWTGGNTEAFF
J: TRBJ2-5; V: TRBV27; D: .; size: .; DNA: TGTGCCAGCAGTTTATCGCTGGAGGGGACCCAGTACTTC; CDR3: CASSLSLEGTQYF
J: TRBJ2-7; V: TRBV6-5; D: .; size: .; DNA: TGTGCCAGCGCAGGACAGAAAACCTACGAGCAGTACTTC; CDR3: CASAGQKTYEQYF
J: TRBJ1-4; V: TRBV11-2; D: .; size: once; DNA: TGTGCCAGCAGCTTAGAGGGAAAACTGTTTTTT; CDR3: CASSLEGKLFF
J: TRBJ2-1; V: TRBV2; D: TRBD2; size: .; DNA: TGTGCCACAACCGGGACTAGCGTCCCCAGGTTAACGGGAAATGAGCAGTTCTTC; CDR3: CATTGTSVPRLTGNEQFF
J: TRBJ1-2; V: TRBV5-4; D: .; size: .; DNA: TGTGCCAGCAGCTTGGAAGGTCCCAACTATGGCTACACCTTC; CDR3: CASSLEGPNYGYTF
J: TRBJ2-5; V: TRBV7-6; D: TRBD1; size: .; DNA: TGTGCCAGCAGCTTAGAGGGGGCAGGGCGGGAGACCCAGTACTTC; CDR3: CASSLEGAGRETQYF
J: TRBJ1-3; V: TRBV7-6; D: .; size: .; DNA: TGTGCCAGCAGCCGAACGGGACCTCGAAGGGGAAACACCATATATTTT; CDR3: CASSRTGPRRGNTIYF
J: TRBJ1-2; V: TRBV29-1; D: .; size: .; DNA: TGCAGCGTGGATTCAAGTAGGGATGGCTACACCTTC; CDR3: CSVDSSRDGYTF
J: TRBJ2-5; V: TRBV7-8; D: .; size: .; DNA: TGTGCCAGCAGCTTATTTTTGAACCAAGAGACCCAGTACTTC; CDR3: CASSLFLNQETQYF
J: TRBJ1-5; V: TRBV6-5; D: .; size: .; DNA: TGTGCCAGCAGGGAGGGCAATCAGCCCCAGCATTTT; CDR3: CASREGNQPQHF
J: TRBJ2-7; V: TRBV27; D: TRBD2; size: .; DNA: TGTGCCAGCAGTTTACTGACTAGCGGGAGGGCCAAGGGACCCTACGAGCAGTACTTC; CDR3: CASSLLTSGRAKGPYEQYF
J: TRBJ1-4; V: TRBV18; D: TRBD1; size: .; DNA: TGTGCCAGCTCACCAGGGCAGGGGGCGATTAATGAAAAACTGTTTTTT; CDR3: CASSPGQGAINEKLFF
J: TRBJ2-1; V: TRBV29-1; D: .; size: .; DNA: TGCAGCGTTGTCTGGATGTTGGGGGTGGGCTACAATGAGCAGTTCTTC; CDR3: CSVVWMLGVGYNEQFF
J: TRBJ1-4; V: TRBV9; D: TRBD1; size: .; DNA: TGTGCCAGCAGCGTACAGGGGACAGGGCTTGAAAAACTGTTTTTT; CDR3: CASSVQGTGLEKLFF
J: TRBJ1-5; V: TRBV5-4; D: .; size: .; DNA: TGTGCCAGCAGCCCACCTGGGTTTTATAGCAATCAGCCCCAGCATTTT; CDR3: CASSPPGFYSNQPQHF
J: TRBJ2-1; V: TRBV7-2; D: .; size: once; DNA: TGTGCCAGCAGCTTAGCCGGACCCGAGGATGAGCAGTTCTTC; CDR3: CASSLAGPEDEQFF
J: TRBJ2-7; V: TRBV5-4; D: .; size: .; DNA: TGTGCCAGCAGCTTGGCCGTAGGGGCTTCTGCCTACGAGCAGTACTTC; CDR3: CASSLAVGASAYEQYF
J: TRBJ2-7; V: TRBV9; D: .; size: .; DNA: TGTGCCAGCAGCGTAGAATGGGGAAGCTACGAGCAGTACTTC; CDR3: CASSVEWGSYEQYF
J: TRBJ2-2; V: TRBV20-1; D: .; size: .; DNA: TGCAGTGCTAGTGTCCCACAGGACAACACCGGGGAGCTGTTTTTT; CDR3: CSASVPQDNTGELFF
J: TRBJ1-2; V: TRBV7-2; D: .; size: .; DNA: TGTGCCAGCAGCTTAGAGGGCAGTTCCTATGGCTACACCTTC; CDR3: CASSLEGSSYGYTF
J: TRBJ2-1; V: TRBV11-2; D: TRBD2; size: .; DNA: TGTGCCAGCAGTCACGGACTAGCGGGGCTCCCTGAAGGGTTCTTC; CDR3: CASSHGLAGLPEGFF